The 16 T cell receptor beta chains presented below share a single source sample, sequenced in a study of cytomegalovirus exposure and HLA in healthy donors. Profiled with immunoSEQ multiplex PCR; TCRdb holds only in-frame clones, not every one. Of about 48,000 clones detected, 80% to 90% appear once; the ten largest clones hold about 6.7%. Sequenced sample: PBMCs. The receptors shown here come from a woman aged 25 to 39 in good health and CMV-seronegative.

The rearrangement uses TRBV2 and TRBJ1-5; D ambiguous. This CDR3 has 14 residues. V was cut by 3 bases and J by 2 bases, with 8 bases left in between. The germline gives CDR1 SNHLY, CDR2 FYNNEI. As DNA, the CDR3 is TGTGCCAGCAGTGATTGGCAGGGCAATCAGCCCCAGCATTTT. Its protein product is CASSDWQGNQPQHF. Variable domain in full (rest from reference TRBV2 and TRBJ1-5): EPEVTQTPSHQVTQMGQEVILRCVPISNHLYFYWYRQILGQKVEFLVSFYNNEISEKSEIFDDQFSVERPDGSNFTLKIRSTKLEDSAMYFCASSDWQGNQPQHFGDGTRLSIL.

This clone was seen a single time. The chain has TRBV6-5 and TRBJ2-1, with 9 bases that match TRBD2. The CDR3 totals 15 residues. V was pared by 1 base and J by 6 bases, with 4 bases of the junction left unmatched. Germline CDR1 reads MNHEY; CDR2 reads SVGAGI. The CDR3 region is CASSYLASGTNEQFF. The DNA for the CDR3 is TGTGCCAGCAGTTACTTGGCTAGCGGGACCAATGAGCAGTTCTTC.

The genes are TRBV7-2 and TRBJ1-2; D call uncertain. Germline V gene sequence: CDR1 SGHTA, CDR2 FQGNSA. Trimming removed 2 bases at V and 4 bases at J, with 8 bases between. The CDR3 spans 13 residues. CDR3 sequence: CASSLYPSYGYTF. The CDR3 bases are TGTGCCAGCAGCTTATACCCGAGCTATGGCTACACCTTC.

The chain carries TRBV4-2 and TRBJ2-7, with a tentative D call TRBD2 (7 bases). Germline lookup yields CDR1 LGHNA and CDR2 YNFKEQ. The CDR3 has 16 residues. Trimming removed 1 base at V and 6 bases at J, with 19 bases between. CDR3 DNA sequence: TGTGCCAGCAGCCAAGGGGGGGCGGGAGTAACGTCCGAGCAGTACTTC. It specifies CASSQGGAGVTSEQYF.

This chain uses TRBV5-1 with TRBJ2-7; 9 bases are shared with TRBD2. The CDR3 length is 17 residues. The germline gives CDR1 SGHRS, CDR2 YFSETQ. The V and J ends lost 3 bases and 0 bases, in that order; junction bases with no gene match: 10. The CDR3 DNA reads TGCGCCAGCAGCTCTAAATTCATTAGCGGGAGCTCCTACGAGCAGTACTTC. It is translated as CASSSKFISGSSYEQYF.

The CDR3 nucleotides are TGCGCCAGTTTGCGACAGGGGGCGTTGGTCTACGAGCAGTACTTC. The encoded protein is CASLRQGALVYEQYF. V is TRBV10-2 and J is TRBJ2-7, with TRBD1 matching 10 bases. The CDR3 totals 15 residues. V was clipped by 9 bases and J by 3 bases; unmatched bases: 11. Germline CDR1 WSHSY, CDR2 SAAADI.

The rearrangement joins TRBV19 to TRBJ2-7; D perhaps matches TRBD1 (6 bases). Trimming stripped 8 bases from V and 5 bases from J, with 16 bases between. Germline assignment: CDR1 LNHDA and CDR2 SQIVND (reference sequence). The CDR3 is made up of 13 amino acids. The CDR3 region has the DNA TGTGCCAGTGAACCTCAGGGGCGCAACGAGCAGTACTTC. Translated, it gives CASEPQGRNEQYF.

The chain carries TRBV6-5 and TRBJ2-1; TRBD2 might be the D (6 bases). CDR3 length: 14 amino acids. Trimming left V 3 bases short and J 6 bases short, with 12 bases between. Germline assignment: CDR1 MNHEY and CDR2 SVGAGI. As DNA, the CDR3 is TGTGCCAGCAGTTATAAGACTAGAAGCAATGAGCAGTTCTTC. It encodes CASSYKTRSNEQFF.

The chain links TRBV27 to TRBJ2-7, with 7 bases identical to TRBD1. Germline V CDR1 and CDR2: MNHEY, SMNVEV (reference sequence). The junction had 12 bases not matched to a gene; V was cut back by 7 bases and J by 6 bases. The CDR3 is made up of 14 amino acids. This chain's CDR3 is CASTRRVPGGEQYF. For the CDR3, the DNA is TGTGCCAGCACCCGCAGAGTCCCAGGGGGCGAGCAGTACTTC.

This rearrangement joins TRBV29-1 to TRBJ1-2; TRBD1 agrees at 7 bases. The germline V gene encodes CDR1 SQVTM and CDR2 ANQGSEA. The CDR3 covers 13 residues. V lost 6 bases and J lost 3; bases outside the gene matches: 7. The CDR3 reads CSVTGTEHYGYTF. CDR3 in DNA: TGCAGCGTGACCGGGACAGAGCACTATGGCTACACCTTC.

The chain's CDR3 is CASSLGTGDQPQHF. The CDR3 DNA is TGTGCCAGCAGTCTAGGGACAGGGGATCAGCCCCAGCATTTT. The chain recombines TRBV6-6 with TRBJ1-5; 10 bases line up with TRBD1. Germline lookup yields CDR1 MNHNY and CDR2 SVGAGI (reference sequence). There are 14 residues in the CDR3. Germline trimming cut 5 bases from V and 5 bases from J; bases unmatched to any gene: 3.

The chain has TRBV5-6 and TRBJ1-1; D possibly corresponds to TRBD1 (6 bases). The V gene lost 0 bases and the J gene lost 0 bases, with 15 bases spanning the gap. The CDR3 covers 17 residues. The germline V gene has CDR1 SGHDT and CDR2 YYEEEE. CDR3 sequence reads: CASSLGWGRTLNTEAFF. In DNA form, the CDR3 reads TGTGCCAGCAGCTTGGGCTGGGGGCGAACTTTGAACACTGAAGCTTTCTTT.

This clone was counted a single time. The chain is built from TRBV2 and TRBJ2-7; 12 bases fit TRBD2. Germline V gene lookup returns CDR1 SNHLY and CDR2 FYNNEI. V lost 11 bases and J lost 2; bases outside the gene matches: 13. The CDR3 is 16 residues long. CDR3 DNA sequence: TGTGCCTCCCAAGCCCAACTAGCGGGAGGAACCTACGAGCAGTACTTC. It codes for CASQAQLAGGTYEQYF.

This chain uses TRBV27 with TRBJ1-2; possible D gene TRBD1, 6 bases. The V and J ends lost 6 bases and 4 bases respectively, with 12 bases between them. This CDR3 contains 13 residues. Germline CDR1 is MNHEY and CDR2 is SMNVEV (reference sequence). The DNA of the CDR3 is TGTGCCAGCAGCCCAGGGGAACTCTATGGCTACACCTTC. The encoded protein is CASSPGELYGYTF.

The gene calls are TRBV6-5 and TRBJ2-6; D is unclear. Germline values: CDR1 MNHEY, CDR2 SVGAGI. The CDR3 consists of 16 residues. Trimming cost V 0 bases and J 0 bases, with 6 bases left between them. The CDR3 loop reads CASSYSIDSGANVLTF. The CDR3 DNA reads TGTGCCAGCAGTTACTCGATAGACTCTGGGGCCAACGTCCTGACTTTC.

The J gene is TRBJ1-5, the V gene TRBV28; tentative D call: TRBD1 (6 bases). Germline CDR1 is MDHEN and CDR2 is SYDVKM. V was shortened by 6 bases and J by 2 bases, with 11 bases between the two germline ends. The CDR3 sequence is 14 residues long. The DNA of the CDR3 is TGTGCCAGCAGAATTAGACAGGGCAATCAGCCCCAGCATTTT. Translation: CASRIRQGNQPQHF.